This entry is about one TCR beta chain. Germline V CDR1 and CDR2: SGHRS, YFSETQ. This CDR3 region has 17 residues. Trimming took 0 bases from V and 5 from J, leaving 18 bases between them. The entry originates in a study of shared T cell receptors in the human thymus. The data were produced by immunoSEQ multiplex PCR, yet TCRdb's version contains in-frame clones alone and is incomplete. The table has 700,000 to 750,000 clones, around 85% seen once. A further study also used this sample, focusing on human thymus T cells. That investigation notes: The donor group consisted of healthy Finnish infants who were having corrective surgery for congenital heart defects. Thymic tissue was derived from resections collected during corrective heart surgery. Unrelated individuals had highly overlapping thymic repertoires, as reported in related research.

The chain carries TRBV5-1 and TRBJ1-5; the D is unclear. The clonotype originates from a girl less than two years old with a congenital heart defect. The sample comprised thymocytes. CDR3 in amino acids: CASSLVPQVSPYQPQHF. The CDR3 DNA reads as TGCGCCAGCAGCTTGGTCCCCCAGGTCTCCCCTTATCAGCCCCAGCATTTT.